This T cell receptor (beta chain) is from a study of blood T cell repertoires in COVID-19. The method was immunoSEQ multiplex PCR; TCRdb's version includes in-frame clones alone and lacks a portion of them. The sample lists 200,000 or so clones, around four fifths occurring once. V lost 8 bases and J lost 4, with 21 bases in between. The CDR3 spans 15 residues. Looked up from germline, CDR1 is SGHAT and CDR2 is FQNNGV. This sequence joins TRBV11-2 and TRBJ2-7, with D maybe TRBD2 (5 bases). Sequencing was done on a sample of peripheral blood. This sequence was found in a man between 60 and 75 years old with COVID-19, enrolled during active disease. CDR3 sequence: CASALNPDSMYEQYF. The DNA of the CDR3 is TGTGCCAGCGCCCTAAACCCGGACTCAATGTACGAGCAGTACTTC.